These T cell receptor beta chains were read from a single sample in a study of blood T cell repertoires in COVID-19. Assay used: immunoSEQ multiplex PCR; TCRdb lists only in-frame clones, some missing. The table has fewer than 200,000 clones, 70% to 90% seen once. Sequenced sample: peripheral blood. Receptors originate from a man in his 60s who had recovered from COVID-19. CDR3s include the opening cysteine and the closing phenylalanine or tryptophan.

v_call cdr3_aa
TRBV4-1 CASSQSYGGVLIGETQYF
TRBV7-3 CASSLGLNTGELFF
TRBV18 CASSPQSTSNQPQHF
TRBV18 CASSPSRVAGELFF
TRBV5-6 CASSIPWEGRSTEAFF
TRBV2 CASKGRLGLAVYNEQYF
TRBV19 CASSIGQGGTEAFF
TRBV28 CASSPRLKASGGYQETQYF
TRBV5-1 CASSLVASGGYNEQFF
TRBV27 CASSLGTGGGYTF
TRBV21-1 CASSKAGTPDDGELFF
TRBV30 CALFRTGGGSEKLFF
TRBV6-5 CASSPPGQLNTEAFF
TRBV29-1 CSAQEQGAGTEAFF
TRBV6-1 CASSDWTGGADGYTF
TRBV5-1 CASSLRNRGTYEQYF
TRBV4-3 CASSQDAELAGVVDTQYF
TRBV4-2 CASSQDSGAKPYNEQFF
TRBV7-5 CARSLERSNTEAFF
TRBV11-1 CASSLALAGPYEQYF
TRBV6-4 CASSPNRGLSTDTQYF
TRBV5-1 CASSLHREGTGELFF
TRBV5-6 CASSQLAYIYNEQFF
TRBV18 CASSPYGQGETQYF
TRBV5-4 CASSLPQANTGELFF
TRBV18 CASSPGTSYNEQFF
TRBV3-1/TRBV3-2 CASSQEGTNQPQHF
TRBV7-9 CASSSTSAGDTQYF
TRBV9 CASSVDVNSGEQYF
TRBV29-1 CSVDRGTMNTEAFF
TRBV6-2/TRBV6-3 CASSYSNPGQWAEAFF
TRBV12-3/TRBV12-4 CASRPPEGTQYF
TRBV5-8 CASSLAPGEGGYTF
TRBV29-1 CSVGSGFRLLNTEAFF
TRBV9 CASSEGVTSGAKETQYF
TRBV5-8 CASSLTGHGNTIYF
TRBV6-5 CASSREQGFSYEQYF
TRBV7-8 CASAQGGNTEAFF
TRBV6-6 CASSYPGQPEQYF
TRBV3-1/TRBV3-2 CASSPQRGRGVQPQHF
TRBV6-6 CASSYSIASVGEQYF
TRBV29-1 CSVDSSGITDTQYF
TRBV6-5 CASRRDRVSNQPQHF
TRBV11-2 CASSPSGGDTNNEQFF
TRBV18 CASSPGQGSREQYF
TRBV11-1 CASSLDLAGGNKFF
TRBV6-5 CASRSQGGEQFF
TRBV2 CASAEGGQGSQPQHF
TRBV19 CASSIELFPYNEQFF
TRBV9 CASSPRGSGGSKQFF
TRBV14 CASSLVGGYGYTF
TRBV3-1/TRBV3-2 CASSSELATNEKLFF
TRBV24-1 CATSAGTLTSTDTQYF
TRBV19 CASSMWQGAVGANVLTF
TRBV6-5 CASRTTREAFF
TRBV4-2 CASSQNRENEQFF
TRBV7-9 CASSLLTDTQYF
TRBV19 CASSVDQGLGQPQHF
TRBV19 CASSIRDRSNQPQHF
TRBV19 CASSVDRVRANEKLFF